The clone carrying this T cell receptor (beta chain) occurred once. This record belongs to a study of T cell changes during pregnancy in multiple sclerosis. With 7 bases removed from V and 1 base from J, the gap between germline ends came to 10 bases. The length of the CDR3 is 14 residues. Germline values: CDR1 MNHEY, CDR2 SVGAGI. Repertoires were generated with immunoSEQ multiplex PCR, while TCRdb's copy carries only in-frame clones and drops some. The table has approximately 63,000 clones, 75% to 95% seen once. The starting material was peripheral blood, obtained after pregnancy. The V and J genes are TRBV6-5 and TRBJ2-2, with a weak D call TRBD1 (5 bases). The TCR comes from a female donor in good health, enrolled as a control in a pregnancy study. In DNA, the CDR3 is TGTGCCAGCACCATCGGACAGAACACCGGGGAGCTGTTTTTT. The encoded protein is CASTIGQNTGELFF.